One sample yielded the 20 T cell receptor beta chains listed below, sequenced in a study of T-cell reconstitution after alpha-beta-depleted transplantation in children. Library preparation (for TCRbeta) was performed with unique molecular identifiers. TCRdb analysed the PCR reads with MiXCR anew, one entry per CDR3 protein. The table lists 700,000 or so distinct CDR3 sequences, around 13% of them singletons. The sample in question was PBMCs, obtained before TCRalphabeta/CD19-depleted stem cell transplant. The source is a girl aged 2-9 years with congenital amegakaryocytic thrombocytopenia, due to receive a stem cell transplant.

There are many counts of this clonotype. The CDR3 sequence: CSVVGETQYF. CDR3 DNA: TGCAGCGTTGTCGGGGAGACCCAGTACTTC. This chain connects TRBV29-1 to TRBJ2-5; the D is unclear. V was clipped by 4 bases and J by 5 bases, with 5 bases between them. CDR1 SQVTM and CDR2 ANQGSEA come from the germline V gene. This CDR3 comprises 10 residues.

At least ten counts were recorded for this clonotype. The chain carries TRBV5-1 and TRBJ1-4; a weak D match, TRBD1 (5 bases). Germline CDR1 and CDR2: SGHRS and YFSETQ. Trimming pared 0 bases from V and 8 bases from J, leaving 14 bases between. The CDR3 runs 15 residues. The CDR3 DNA reads TGCGCCAGCAGCTTGGACGGGCAGGGTGGCGAAAAACTGTTTTTT. It specifies CASSLDGQGGEKLFF.

The chain couples TRBV12-3 or TRBV12-4 to TRBJ1-2; TRBD1 agrees at 7 bases. This CDR3 has 15 residues. Trimming at V came to 5 bases and at J to 4 bases, leaving 10 bases not matched to a gene. The CDR3 coding sequence is TGTGCCAGCAGTCAAACCCGGGACAGCGTCTATGGCTACACCTTC. This sequence encodes CASSQTRDSVYGYTF.

The V call is TRBV29-1, the J call TRBJ2-7; 7 positions match TRBD2. The CDR3 is made up of 15 amino acids. The germline gives CDR1 SQVTM, CDR2 ANQGSEA. Unmatched junction bases numbered 15, after V lost 6 bases and J lost 4 bases. CDR3 loop: CSVGGSQWGTYEQYF. In nucleotides, the CDR3 is TGCAGCGTGGGAGGGAGCCAGTGGGGGACGTACGAGCAGTACTTC.

This clonotype was observed a few times. This chain connects TRBV27 to TRBJ2-7; TRBD1 matches at 8 bases. This CDR3 is 16 amino acids long. The V segment lost 5 bases and the J segment 4 bases; nucleotides outside the gene matches: 13. The germline gives CDR1 MNHEY, CDR2 SMNVEV (reference sequence). CDR3 sequence (DNA): TGTGCCAGCAGTCCATGGACAGGGATGAGAGCGTACGAGCAGTACTTC. Translated, it gives CASSPWTGMRAYEQYF.

The J gene is TRBJ2-3, the V gene TRBV20-1; 7 bases fit TRBD2. The CDR3 is 13 amino acids. Germline V CDR1 and CDR2: DFQATT, SNEGSKA (reference sequence). The V gene end was trimmed by 6 bases and the J gene end by 2 bases; junction bases not matched to a gene: 5. CDR3 residues: CSALSGTTDTQYF. The CDR3 coding sequence is TGCAGTGCCCTCAGCGGGACCACAGATACGCAGTATTTT.

This clonotype was found many times. The chain carries TRBV20-1 and TRBJ2-1; tentatively, D is TRBD1 (8 bases). The germline V gene encodes CDR1 DFQATT and CDR2 SNEGSKA (reference sequence). V lost 3 bases and J lost 9, with 15 bases in between. The CDR3 covers 13 residues. The CDR3 loop reads CSASDTGGAEQFF. The CDR3 bases are TGCAGTGCTAGTGATACAGGGGGGGCTGAGCAGTTCTTC.

This clonotype was picked up a small number of times. The V gene is TRBV20-1, the J gene TRBJ2-1; 9 bases agree with TRBD2. The CDR3 covers 16 residues. The V gene end was trimmed by 6 bases and the J gene end by 2 bases; junction bases not matched to a gene: 11. Germline assignment: CDR1 DFQATT and CDR2 SNEGSKA (reference sequence). The CDR3 protein is CSAIPGTSLTYNEQFF. The CDR3 coding sequence is TGCAGTGCGATACCCGGGACTAGCCTTACCTACAATGAGCAGTTCTTC.

With respect to this clonotype: This may be a read error: a much more frequent sequence differs by one nucleotide. The chain combines TRBV7-2 with TRBJ1-2; 7 bases are a match to TRBD1. The CDR3 sequence is 15 residues long. Per the germline V gene, CDR1 is SGHTA and CDR2 is FQGNSA. The V and J ends lost 4 bases and 2 bases, in that order; junction bases with no gene match: 7. CDR3 protein: CASSWSTGTNYGYTF. CDR3 DNA: TGTGCCAGCAGCTGGTCGACAGGGACGAACTATGGCTACACCTTC.

This clonotype appeared a few times. This chain joins TRBV20-1 and TRBJ2-7, with 14 nucleotides matching TRBD2. V lost 2 bases to trimming and J lost 2 bases; unmatched junction nucleotides: 5. This CDR3 spans 16 amino acids. Looked up from germline, CDR1 is DFQATT and CDR2 is SNEGSKA (reference sequence). CDR3 coding DNA: TGCAGTGCTAGAAGGACTAGCGGGAGGACTCCCTACGAGCAGTACTTC. Protein: CSARRTSGRTPYEQYF.

This clonotype was counted between two and nine times. The V call is TRBV20-1, the J call TRBJ2-7; D gene uncertain. The V and J ends lost 7 bases and 0 bases respectively, with 10 bases between them. Germline values: CDR1 DFQATT, CDR2 SNEGSKA (reference sequence). CDR3 size: 12 residues. The chain's CDR3 is CSGTPSSYEQYF. CDR3 bases: TGCAGTGGGACGCCAAGCTCCTACGAGCAGTACTTC.

At least ten counts were recorded for this clonotype. The rearrangement links TRBV20-1 to TRBJ1-2; D unclear. The V end was cut by 0 bases, the J end by 7 bases, with 12 bases between. The CDR3 consists of 13 residues. CDR1 and CDR2 (germline): DFQATT, SNEGSKA (reference sequence). CDR3 coding DNA: TGCAGTGCTAGAGATCGGGTGGAGACTGGCTACACCTTC. Its protein product is CSARDRVETGYTF.

The table lists this clonotype with a few counts. This sequence joins TRBV20-1 and TRBJ1-5; 8 nucleotides line up with TRBD1. V dropped 3 bases and J dropped 14; count of bases not matched to a gene: 6. The CDR3 is 11 amino acids. The germline gives CDR1 DFQATT, CDR2 SNEGSKA (reference sequence). The CDR3 DNA sequence: TGCAGTGCTAGGCCGACAGGGGTGGAGCATTTT. Encoded protein: CSARPTGVEHF.

This clonotype showed up many times. The rearrangement uses TRBV12-3 or TRBV12-4 and TRBJ2-1; 10 bases line up with TRBD2. There are 15 residues in the CDR3. V gave up 2 bases and J gave up 7 bases; unmatched junction bases: 5. This CDR3 is CASSLPSGRENEQFF. CDR3 nucleotide sequence: TGTGCCAGCAGTTTACCCAGCGGGAGGGAGAATGAGCAGTTCTTC.

This clonotype came up a few times. The genes are TRBV28 and TRBJ1-6, with 10 bases aligning to TRBD1. This CDR3 comprises 14 residues. Germline V gene lookup returns CDR1 MDHEN and CDR2 SYDVKM. Trimming cost V 4 bases and J 9 bases; bases outside gene matches: 3. DNA of the CDR3: TGTGCCAGCAGTTCCAGGGACAGGGGTTCACCCCTCCACTTT. It is translated as CASSSRDRGSPLHF.

The chain is built from TRBV7-3 and TRBJ2-2, with a weak D call TRBD2 (6 bases). This CDR3 has 13 amino acids. CDR1 is SGHTA and CDR2 is FQGTGA in the germline V gene. Trimming removed 5 bases at V and 5 bases at J, with 9 bases between. The CDR3 coding sequence is TGTGCCAGCAGCCCCCGGGAGACCGGGGAGCTGTTTTTT. Protein sequence: CASSPRETGELFF.

The rearrangement uses TRBV10-3 and TRBJ2-1, with TRBD2 as a possible D gene (5 bases). The CDR3 is 11 amino acids. V gave up 5 bases and J gave up 9 bases, with 8 bases separating them. The germline V gene encodes CDR1 ENHRY and CDR2 SYGVKD. The CDR3 protein is CAISTSGEQFF. In DNA form, the CDR3 reads TGTGCCATCAGTACAAGCGGTGAGCAGTTCTTC.

This clonotype was observed at least ten times. V is TRBV10-3 and J is TRBJ2-7; D not certain. This CDR3 contains 15 residues. CDR1 is ENHRY and CDR2 is SYGVKD in the germline V gene. Trimming cost V 2 bases and J 2 bases, with 13 bases left between them. CDR3 sequence (DNA): TGTGCCATCAGTGAGAGAGGCGAACCTCCCTACGAGCAGTACTTC. It translates to CAISERGEPPYEQYF.

This clonotype was detected only a few times. V usage is TRBV20-1 and J usage is TRBJ2-5; 8 bases are shared with TRBD2. V gave up 6 bases and J gave up 2 bases; unmatched junction bases: 8. This CDR3 comprises 14 residues. Germline V gives CDR1 DFQATT, CDR2 SNEGSKA (reference sequence). The CDR3 DNA reads TGCAGTGCAGCAAGACTAGCGAAACAAGAGACCCAGTACTTC. Translation gives CSAARLAKQETQYF.

This CDR3 is CASSLRPGTTTDTQYF. CDR3 DNA: TGCGCCAGCAGCTTGAGGCCCGGGACAACAACAGATACGCAGTATTTT. This chain joins TRBV5-1 and TRBJ2-3, with D possibly being TRBD1 (6 bases). The germline V gene has CDR1 SGHRS and CDR2 YFSETQ. The CDR3 extends over 16 amino acids. Between the trimmed V and J ends, which lost 1 base and 3 bases, there was a span of 15 bases.